This T cell receptor (beta chain) was profiled in a study of T cells in localized non-small cell lung cancer. Study findings and constraints: Prolonged overall survival went with higher T cell density in the blood. Median approximately 58 top-100 tumor clones were shared with paired adjacent lung.

This CDR3 contains 14 residues. Germline V gives CDR1 ENHRY, CDR2 SYGVKD. Trimming left V 0 bases short and J 6 bases short, with 12 bases between. The data were produced by immunoSEQ multiplex PCR, yet TCRdb's version contains in-frame clones alone and is incomplete. The data hold roughly 66,000 clones, with roughly 90% observed a single time. About this clone: The antigen is unknown.

The chain has TRBV10-3 and TRBJ2-7; D ambiguous. The material was peripheral blood, obtained before any cancer treatment. The clonotype comes from a woman aged 40-70 years with stage I lung adenocarcinoma. CDR3 loop: CAISESTRVSEQYF. The DNA for the CDR3 is TGTGCCATCAGTGAGTCGACTCGGGTCTCCGAGCAGTACTTC.